Detailed here is one TCR beta chain. The antigen remains undetermined. The CDR3 is made up of 11 amino acids. Trimming left V 11 bases short and J 2 bases short, with 7 bases between. Germline values: CDR1 SNHLY, CDR2 FYNNEI. The data were produced by immunoSEQ multiplex PCR, yet TCRdb's version contains in-frame clones alone and is incomplete. Among roughly 67,000 clones listed, around 79% were seen once. These data originate in a study of OX40 agonist ivuxolimab in advanced cancers. Study-wide background: Every 2 weeks, patients got intravenous ivuxolimab at one of six dose levels (0.01-10 mg/kg). Study-wide results and limits: The average count of expanded clones was higher among CD8+ T cells than among CD4+. Normalized T-cell clonal expansion was also low in some nonresponders.

The chain recombines TRBV2 with TRBJ1-5; a possible D gene is TRBD1 (5 bases). Here the sequenced sample was CD4+ or CD8+ T cells sorted from blood, taken in a trial of the OX40 agonist ivuxolimab. This clonotype was obtained from an adult with an advanced solid tumor such as melanoma, head and neck, liver or kidney cancer. The CDR3, as DNA: TGTGCCTCGGGACGCAATCAGCCCCAGCATTTT. Translating gives CASGRNQPQHF.